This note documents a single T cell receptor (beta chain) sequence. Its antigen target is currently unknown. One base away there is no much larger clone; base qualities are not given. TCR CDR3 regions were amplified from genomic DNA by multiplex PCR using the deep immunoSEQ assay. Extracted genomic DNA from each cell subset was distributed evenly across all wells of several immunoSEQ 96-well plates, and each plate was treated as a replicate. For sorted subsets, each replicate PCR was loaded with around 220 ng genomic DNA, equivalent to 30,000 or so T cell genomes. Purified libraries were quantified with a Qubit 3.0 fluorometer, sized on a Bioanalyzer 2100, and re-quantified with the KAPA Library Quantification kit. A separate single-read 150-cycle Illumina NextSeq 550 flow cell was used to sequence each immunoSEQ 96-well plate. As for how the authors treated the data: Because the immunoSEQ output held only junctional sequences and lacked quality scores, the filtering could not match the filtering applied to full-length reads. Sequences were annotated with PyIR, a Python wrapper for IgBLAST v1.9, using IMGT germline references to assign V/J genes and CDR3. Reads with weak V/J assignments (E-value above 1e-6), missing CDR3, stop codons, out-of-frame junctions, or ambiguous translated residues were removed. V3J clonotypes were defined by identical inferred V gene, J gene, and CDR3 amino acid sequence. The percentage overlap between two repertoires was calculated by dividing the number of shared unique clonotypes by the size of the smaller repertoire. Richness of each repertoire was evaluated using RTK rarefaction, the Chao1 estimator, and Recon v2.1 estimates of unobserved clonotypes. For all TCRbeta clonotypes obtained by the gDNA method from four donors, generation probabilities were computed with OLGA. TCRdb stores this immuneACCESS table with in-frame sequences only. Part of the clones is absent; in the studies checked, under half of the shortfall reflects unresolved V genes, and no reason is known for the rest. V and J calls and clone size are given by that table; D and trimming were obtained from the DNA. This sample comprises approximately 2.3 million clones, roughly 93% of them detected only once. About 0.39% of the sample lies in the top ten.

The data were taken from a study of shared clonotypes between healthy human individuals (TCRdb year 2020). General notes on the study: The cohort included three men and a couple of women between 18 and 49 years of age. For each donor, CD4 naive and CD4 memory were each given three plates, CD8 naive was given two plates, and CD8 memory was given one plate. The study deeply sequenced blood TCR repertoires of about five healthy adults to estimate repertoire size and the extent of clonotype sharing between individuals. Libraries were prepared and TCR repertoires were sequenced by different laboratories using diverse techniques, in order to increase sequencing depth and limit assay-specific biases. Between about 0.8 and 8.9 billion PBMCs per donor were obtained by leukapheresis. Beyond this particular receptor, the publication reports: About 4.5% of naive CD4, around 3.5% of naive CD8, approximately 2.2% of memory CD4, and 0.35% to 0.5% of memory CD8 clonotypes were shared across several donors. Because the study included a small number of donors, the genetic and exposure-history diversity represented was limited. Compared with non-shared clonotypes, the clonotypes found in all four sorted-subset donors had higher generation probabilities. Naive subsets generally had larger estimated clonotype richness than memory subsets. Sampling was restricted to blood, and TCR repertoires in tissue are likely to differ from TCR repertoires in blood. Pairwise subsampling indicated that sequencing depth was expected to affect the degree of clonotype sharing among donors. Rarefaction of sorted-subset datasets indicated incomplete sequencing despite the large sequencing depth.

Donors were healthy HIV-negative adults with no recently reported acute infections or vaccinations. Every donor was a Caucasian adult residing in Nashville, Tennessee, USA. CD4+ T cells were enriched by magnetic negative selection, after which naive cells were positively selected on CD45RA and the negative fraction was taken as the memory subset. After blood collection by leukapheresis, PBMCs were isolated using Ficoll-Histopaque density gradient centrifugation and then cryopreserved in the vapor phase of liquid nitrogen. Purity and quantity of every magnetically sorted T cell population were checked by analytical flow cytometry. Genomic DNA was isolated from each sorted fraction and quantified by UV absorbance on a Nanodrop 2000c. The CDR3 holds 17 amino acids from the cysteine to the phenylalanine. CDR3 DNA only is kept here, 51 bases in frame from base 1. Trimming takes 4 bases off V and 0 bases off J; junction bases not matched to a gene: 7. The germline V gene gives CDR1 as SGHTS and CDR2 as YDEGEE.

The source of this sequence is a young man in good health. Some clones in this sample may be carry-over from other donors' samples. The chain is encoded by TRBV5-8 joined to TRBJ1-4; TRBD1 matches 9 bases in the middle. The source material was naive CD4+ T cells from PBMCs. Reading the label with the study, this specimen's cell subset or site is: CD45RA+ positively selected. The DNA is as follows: TGTGCCAGCAGCCCCCGGGACAGGGCTGCAACTAATGAAAAACTGTTTTTT. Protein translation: CASSPRDRAATNEKLFF.